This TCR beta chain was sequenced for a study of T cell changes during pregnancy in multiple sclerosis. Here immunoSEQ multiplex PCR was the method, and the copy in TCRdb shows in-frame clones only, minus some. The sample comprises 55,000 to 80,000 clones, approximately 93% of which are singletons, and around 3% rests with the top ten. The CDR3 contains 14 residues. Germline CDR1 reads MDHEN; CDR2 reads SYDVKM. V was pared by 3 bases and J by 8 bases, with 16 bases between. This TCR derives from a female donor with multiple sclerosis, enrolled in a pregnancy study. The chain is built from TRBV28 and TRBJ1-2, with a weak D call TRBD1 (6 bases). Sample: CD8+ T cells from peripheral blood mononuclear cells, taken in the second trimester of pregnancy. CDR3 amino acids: CASSLDSPLGGYTF. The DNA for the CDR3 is TGTGCCAGCAGTTTGGACAGCCCCCTGGGGGGCTACACCTTC.